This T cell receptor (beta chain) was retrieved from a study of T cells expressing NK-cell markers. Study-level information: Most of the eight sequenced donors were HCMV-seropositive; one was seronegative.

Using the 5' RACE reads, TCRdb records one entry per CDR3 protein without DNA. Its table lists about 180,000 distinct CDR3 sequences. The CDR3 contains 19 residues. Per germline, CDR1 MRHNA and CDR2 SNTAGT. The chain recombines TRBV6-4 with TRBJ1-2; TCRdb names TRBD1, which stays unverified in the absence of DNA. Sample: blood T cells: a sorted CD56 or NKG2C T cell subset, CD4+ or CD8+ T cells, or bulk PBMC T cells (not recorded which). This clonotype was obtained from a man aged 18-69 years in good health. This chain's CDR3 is CASSGKSPGQGYQNYGYTF.